The T cell receptor (beta chain) described here comes from a study of blood T cells in healthy people across ages. The CDR3 is 20 residues long. With 0 bases removed from V and 0 bases from J, the gap between germline ends came to 21 bases. Germline-derived CDR1 and CDR2 are SGHRS and YFSETQ. A second roughly 6 to 12 cycle PCR used barcoded and J-beta primers. A single record per CDR3 protein comes from TCRdb applying MiXCR to the 5' RACE reads. The repertoire includes 790,000 or so distinct CDR3 sequences, roughly three fifths of them detected once, and around 24% sits in the top ten. Sequencing used blood. V and J are TRBV5-1 and TRBJ1-4; D not certain. The sequence derives from a man in his forties or fifties in good health. In DNA form, the CDR3 reads TGCGCCAGCAGCTTGGCCGGTTTCGTCCCGGGTTCGCCAACTAATGAAAAACTGTTTTTT. This sequence encodes CASSLAGFVPGSPTNEKLFF.